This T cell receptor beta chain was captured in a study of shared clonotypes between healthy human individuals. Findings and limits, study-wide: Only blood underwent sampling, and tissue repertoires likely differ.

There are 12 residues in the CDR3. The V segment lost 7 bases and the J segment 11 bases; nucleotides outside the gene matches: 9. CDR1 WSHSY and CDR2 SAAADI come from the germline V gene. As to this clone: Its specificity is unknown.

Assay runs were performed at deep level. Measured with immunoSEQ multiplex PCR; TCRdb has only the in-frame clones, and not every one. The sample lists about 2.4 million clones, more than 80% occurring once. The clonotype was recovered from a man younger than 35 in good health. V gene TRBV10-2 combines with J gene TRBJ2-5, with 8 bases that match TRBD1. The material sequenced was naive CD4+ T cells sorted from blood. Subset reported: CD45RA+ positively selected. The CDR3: CASTGTGMEQYF. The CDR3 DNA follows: TGCGCCAGCACCGGGACAGGCATGGAGCAGTACTTC.